Below are 30 T cell receptor beta chains sequenced from a single sample in a study of the immune and genomic landscape of osteosarcoma. Data came from immunoSEQ multiplex PCR; TCRdb stores just in-frame clones and leaves some out. The sample shows roughly 10,000 clones, 60% to 75% of them seen only once. The post-treatment osteosarcoma tumors were primary, local recurrence or metastasis specimens from poor-prognosis patients. The specimen was osteosarcoma tumor tissue from the lung. These receptor sequences come from a human donor with osteosarcoma.

This clone was observed a single time. The CDR3 DNA sequence: TGTGCCTGGAGTCGGACGGGCGGAGGGTATGAAAAACTGTTTTTT. As protein: CAWSRTGGGYEKLFF. V gene TRBV30 combines with J gene TRBJ1-4; D ambiguous. Germline loops: CDR1 GTSNPN, CDR2 SVGIG (reference sequence). The V and J ends lost 2 bases and 6 bases respectively, with 16 bases between them. This CDR3 comprises 15 residues.

The chain is built from TRBV13 and TRBJ2-7, with D perhaps TRBD2 (5 bases). Germline assignment: CDR1 PRHDT and CDR2 FYEKMQ (reference sequence). V was pared by 0 bases and J by 4 bases, with 10 bases between. The CDR3 loop spans 14 amino acids. CDR3 in amino acids: CASSLGGLSYEQYF. The CDR3 DNA reads as TGTGCCAGCAGCTTAGGCGGACTCTCGTACGAGCAGTACTTC.

The gene calls are TRBV10-3 and TRBJ2-3, with D possibly being TRBD2 (7 bases). The CDR3 is 13 amino acids. Per the germline V gene, CDR1 is ENHRY and CDR2 is SYGVKD. Trimming left V 7 bases short and J 7 bases short, with 15 bases between. CDR3: CAIKGGISNTQYF. In DNA form, the CDR3 reads TGTGCCATCAAGGGGGGGATCTCGAATACGCAGTATTTT.

The chain employs TRBV18 and TRBJ1-1; D unresolved. V shed 3 bases and J shed 8 bases, with 10 bases lying between them. Germline-derived CDR1 and CDR2 are KGHSH and LQKENI. The CDR3 runs 12 residues. CDR3 sequence: CASSPRTLEAFF. CDR3 bases: TGTGCCAGCTCACCGAGGACCCTCGAAGCTTTCTTT.

This chain links TRBV9 with TRBJ2-5; 7 bases fit TRBD1. Germline lookup yields CDR1 SGDLS and CDR2 YYNGEE. CDR3 length: 14 amino acids. The V and J ends lost 3 bases and 7 bases, in that order; junction bases with no gene match: 9. The CDR3 reads CASSEAGPGGTQYF. The CDR3 DNA is TGTGCCAGCAGCGAGGCAGGGCCAGGGGGGACCCAGTACTTC.

This sequence joins TRBV30 and TRBJ2-4; D is possibly TRBD1 or TRBD2 (6 bases each). Germline V gives CDR1 GTSNPN, CDR2 SVGIG (reference sequence). V dropped 5 bases and J dropped 2 bases, with 19 bases sitting between them. The CDR3 spans 16 residues. The CDR3 nucleotides are TGTGCCTGGGAGGGGGGAACTCACTCACCCAAAAACATTCAGTACTTC. Its protein is CAWEGGTHSPKNIQYF.

This clone was seen once. The chain has TRBV2 and TRBJ2-3, with D perhaps matching TRBD1 or TRBD2 (6 bases each). Germline CDR1 reads SNHLY; CDR2 reads FYNNEI. V lost 2 bases and J lost 4, with 16 bases in between. CDR3 size: 16 residues. The CDR3 nucleotides read TGTGCCAGCAGTGAATGGTGGAGGAGGGGGGCAGATACGCAGTATTTT. Protein sequence: CASSEWWRRGADTQYF.

This clone is termed medium-sized (0.01 to 0.1%). The CDR3 is CASSPTPSSYNEQFF. CDR3 sequence (DNA): TGTGCCAGCAGTCCGACACCGAGCTCCTACAATGAGCAGTTCTTC. J is TRBJ2-1 and V is TRBV27, with D unclear. From germline, CDR1 is MNHEY and CDR2 SMNVEV (reference sequence). The CDR3 extends over 15 amino acids. Trimming pared 5 bases from V and 0 bases from J, leaving 11 bases between.

The chain carries TRBV4-1 and TRBJ1-4; D gene unclear. The ends were cut back, 1 base at V and 8 bases at J, with 11 bases in the middle. Germline CDR1 is MGHRA and CDR2 is YSYEKL. The CDR3 contains 14 residues. CDR3 in DNA: TGCGCCAGCAGCCAAGCCGGCAGGCGCGAAAAACTGTTTTTT. Protein: CASSQAGRREKLFF.

This clone was detected only a few times. This chain connects TRBV7-6 to TRBJ1-6; possibly TRBD1 for D (6 bases). The CDR3 runs 14 residues. CDR1 SGHVS and CDR2 FNYEAQ come from the germline V gene. Between the trimmed V and J ends, which lost 4 bases and 9 bases, there was a span of 13 bases. CDR3 sequence reads: CASSSDRNLSPLHF. CDR3 in DNA: TGTGCCAGCAGCTCCGACAGGAATCTTTCACCCCTCCACTTT. The full variable domain, completed using reference TRBV7-6 and TRBJ1-6, is GAGVSQSPRYKVTKRGQDVALRCDPISGHVSLYWYRQALGQGPEFLTYFNYEAQQDKSGLPNDRFSAERPEGSISTLTIQRTEQRDSAMYRCASSSDRNLSPLHFGNGTRLTVT.

The chain links TRBV28 to TRBJ1-5; D is unclear. With 2 bases removed from V and 2 bases from J, the gap between germline ends came to 10 bases. CDR3 length: 15 amino acids. The germline gives CDR1 MDHEN, CDR2 SYDVKM. CDR3 sequence: CASSLDGVGNQPQHF. CDR3 DNA: TGTGCCAGCAGTTTAGATGGGGTTGGCAATCAGCCCCAGCATTTT.

The V gene is TRBV4-1, the J gene TRBJ1-1; D gene uncertain. The V and J ends lost 1 base and 6 bases respectively, with 9 bases between them. The CDR3 is made up of 13 amino acids. Germline CDR1 reads MGHRA; CDR2 reads YSYEKL. The CDR3: CASSQAGGAEAFF. The CDR3 nucleotides read TGCGCCAGCAGCCAAGCGGGTGGGGCTGAAGCTTTCTTT.

This clone has just one count. Other nucleotide sequences from this sample produce the same CDR3. The chain links TRBV7-9 to TRBJ1-2; D possibly corresponds to TRBD1 (5 bases). Trimming took off 6 bases at V and 6 bases at J, with 11 bases between the two ends. Germline CDR1 reads SEHNR; CDR2 reads FQNEAQ (reference sequence). The length of the CDR3 is 12 residues. In nucleotides, the CDR3 is TGTGCCAGCAGGTCAGGGAACGATGGCTACACCTTC. Amino acids: CASRSGNDGYTF.

In this sample, this clone turned up once. V and J are TRBV5-1 and TRBJ1-1, with no clear D. Germline V gene lookup returns CDR1 SGHRS and CDR2 YFSETQ. Trimming took off 3 bases at V and 1 base at J, with 7 bases between the two ends. This CDR3 spans 13 amino acids. Written as DNA, the CDR3 is TGCGCCAGCAGCTACGACCCGAACACTGAAGCTTTCTTT. This codes for CASSYDPNTEAFF.

The chain's CDR3 is CASSPSHSTDTQYF. CDR3 coding DNA: TGTGCCAGCAGCCCTTCCCACTCCACAGATACGCAGTATTTT. The V gene is TRBV7-3, the J gene TRBJ2-3; D unclear. Trimming pared 5 bases from V and 2 bases from J, leaving 11 bases between. In germline, CDR1 is SGHTA, CDR2 FQGTGA. The CDR3 contains 14 residues.

The J gene is TRBJ1-5, the V gene TRBV19; tentatively, D is TRBD1 (6 bases). V was clipped by 5 bases and J by 5 bases, with 10 bases between them. The CDR3 contains 13 residues. Germline V gene sequence: CDR1 LNHDA, CDR2 SQIVND (reference sequence). As DNA, the CDR3 is TGTGCCAGTAGTTCGTACAGGGATCAGCCCCAGCATTTT. Its protein is CASSSYRDQPQHF.

This chain uses TRBV5-1 with TRBJ1-1; perhaps TRBD1 as D (6 bases). With 1 base removed from V and 2 bases from J, the gap between germline ends came to 9 bases. The V gene's germline CDR1 is SGHRS and CDR2 YFSETQ. The CDR3 is 14 amino acids. This CDR3 reads CASSLKGENTEAFF. In DNA form, the CDR3 reads TGCGCCAGCAGCTTGAAGGGGGAAAACACTGAAGCTTTCTTT.

The chain joins TRBV28 to TRBJ1-5; D unclear. Germline V CDR1 and CDR2: MDHEN, SYDVKM. The V and J ends lost 4 bases and 0 bases respectively, with 13 bases between them. The CDR3 totals 16 residues. In DNA, the CDR3 is TGTGCCAGCAGTTCCCTCTCACGGTATAGCAATCAGCCCCAGCATTTT. Amino acid sequence: CASSSLSRYSNQPQHF. The whole variable domain, filled in from reference TRBV28 and TRBJ1-5, reads DVKVTQSSRYLVKRTGEKVFLECVQDMDHENMFWYRQDPGLGLRLIYFSYDVKMKEKGDIPEGYSVSREKKERFSLILESASTNQTSMYLCASSSLSRYSNQPQHFGDGTRLSIL.

V is TRBV15 and J is TRBJ2-7; D gene uncertain. Germline assignment: CDR1 LNHNV and CDR2 YYDKDF (reference sequence). This CDR3 has 16 amino acids. V lost 0 bases to trimming and J lost 5 bases, with 17 bases between them. The CDR3 sequence: CATSRDMQQRGHEQYF. The DNA of the CDR3 is TGTGCCACCAGCAGAGATATGCAGCAACGAGGTCACGAGCAGTACTTC.

This clone was counted between two and nine times. V usage is TRBV2 and J usage is TRBJ2-7; a possible D gene is TRBD2 (5 bases). Germline CDR1 reads SNHLY; CDR2 reads FYNNEI. The CDR3 has 10 amino acids. Trimming left V 6 bases short and J 11 bases short, with 11 bases between. This CDR3 reads CASRHTGEYF. The CDR3 DNA sequence: TGTGCCAGCAGGCACACCGGGGAGTACTTC.

The J gene is TRBJ1-2, the V gene TRBV19; 9 positions match TRBD1. CDR1 is LNHDA and CDR2 is SQIVND in the germline V gene (reference sequence). The CDR3 consists of 13 residues. V dropped 3 bases and J dropped 7; count of bases not matched to a gene: 3. The CDR3 DNA is TGTGCCAGTAGTATGGGACAGGGCTTTGGCTACACCTTC. This translates into CASSMGQGFGYTF.

The V call is TRBV10-2, the J call TRBJ1-4, with a possible D match to TRBD1 (6 bases). The length of the CDR3 is 17 residues. Germline CDR1 reads WSHSY; CDR2 reads SAAADI. Between the trimmed V and J ends, which lost 6 bases and 5 bases, there was a span of 22 bases. The CDR3 spells CASSLKHRQEYNEKLFF. As DNA, the CDR3 is TGCGCCAGCAGCCTCAAGCACAGACAGGAATACAATGAAAAACTGTTTTTT.

This chain joins TRBV19 and TRBJ1-3; no firm D call. The V gene's germline CDR1 is LNHDA and CDR2 SQIVND (reference sequence). The length of the CDR3 is 15 residues. The V end lost 5 bases, the J end lost 0 bases, and 11 bases lay between the germline ends. The DNA of the CDR3 is TGTGCCAGTAGTCCTTTGGGGAACTCTGGAAACACCATATATTTT. Translation gives CASSPLGNSGNTIYF.

This chain connects TRBV5-1 to TRBJ1-1; 8 bases line up with TRBD1. The germline V gene encodes CDR1 SGHRS and CDR2 YFSETQ. CDR3 size: 15 residues. With V trimmed by 0 bases and J by 3 bases, 4 bases remained unmatched. CDR3: CASSLDSRGHTEAFF. The CDR3 DNA follows: TGCGCCAGCAGCTTGGATTCCAGGGGGCACACTGAAGCTTTCTTT. The full variable domain, completed using reference TRBV5-1 and TRBJ1-1, is KAGVTQTPRYLIKTRGQQVTLSCSPISGHRSVSWYQQTPGQGLQFLFEYFSETQRNKGNFPGRFSGRQFSNSRSEMNVSTLELGDSALYLCASSLDSRGHTEAFFGQGTRLTVV.

This clone was seen only a few times. The V call is TRBV18, the J call TRBJ2-7, with 9 bases fitting TRBD1. This CDR3 is 14 amino acids long. Trimming took 6 bases from V and 2 from J; bases not matched to a gene: 5. Germline V gene lookup returns CDR1 KGHSH and CDR2 LQKENI. Here the CDR3 DNA reads TGTGCCAGCTCGGAAGGGACAGGGACCTACGAGCAGTACTTC. Encoded protein: CASSEGTGTYEQYF. Full variable domain (outside the CDR3, taken from reference TRBV18 and TRBJ2-7): NAGVMQNPRHLVRRRGQEARLRCSPMKGHSHVYWYRQLPEEGLKFMVYLQKENIIDESGMPKERFSAEFPKEGPSILRIQQVVRGDSAAYFCASSEGTGTYEQYFGPGTRLTVT.

This chain connects TRBV28 to TRBJ1-2, with unresolved D. With 6 bases removed from V and 5 bases from J, the gap between germline ends came to 16 bases. The CDR3 consists of 14 residues. Per the germline V gene, CDR1 is MDHEN and CDR2 is SYDVKM. The CDR3 DNA reads as TGTGCCAGCAGCTCGTCCGGACTCGTATATGGCTACACCTTC. Translated, it gives CASSSSGLVYGYTF.

This sequence joins TRBV27 and TRBJ2-3; 16 bases match TRBD2. Germline values: CDR1 MNHEY, CDR2 SMNVEV (reference sequence). The CDR3 covers 16 residues. V was pared by 6 bases and J by 5 bases, with 5 bases of the junction left unmatched. The CDR3 DNA is TGTGCCAGCAGGGGACTAGCGGGAGGGGCTTTAGATACGCAGTATTTT. This sequence encodes CASRGLAGGALDTQYF.

The chain couples TRBV19 to TRBJ1-2; TRBD1 is a possible D gene (6 bases). Trimming left V 3 bases short and J 3 bases short, with 17 bases between. The CDR3 consists of 16 residues. Per germline, CDR1 LNHDA and CDR2 SQIVND (reference sequence). The CDR3 DNA follows: TGTGCCAGTAGTATCCCCGGGGCAGGGGATCACTATGGCTACACCTTC. It yields the protein CASSIPGAGDHYGYTF. The complete variable domain, with remaining parts taken from reference TRBV19 and TRBJ1-2, reads DGGITQSPKYLFRKEGQNVTLSCEQNLNHDAMYWYRQDPGQGLRLIYYSQIVNDFQKGDIAEGYSVSREKKESFPLTVTSAQKNPTAFYLCASSIPGAGDHYGYTFGSGTRLTVV.

The chain has TRBV5-1 and TRBJ2-1, with D perhaps TRBD2 (6 bases). The CDR3 extends over 17 amino acids. Deletions cut 4 bases from V and 2 bases from J, with 19 bases between. The germline CDR1 and CDR2 sequences are SGHRS and YFSETQ. In nucleotides, the CDR3 is TGCGCCAGCAGCGGGCCGTCGGGGCGGGACCCCTACAATGAGCAGTTCTTC. It is translated as CASSGPSGRDPYNEQFF. Full variable domain (rest looked up from reference TRBV5-1 and TRBJ2-1): KAGVTQTPRYLIKTRGQQVTLSCSPISGHRSVSWYQQTPGQGLQFLFEYFSETQRNKGNFPGRFSGRQFSNSRSEMNVSTLELGDSALYLCASSGPSGRDPYNEQFFGPGTRLTVL.

The V call is TRBV7-9, the J call TRBJ2-1; D remains unclear. Per germline, CDR1 SEHNR and CDR2 FQNEAQ (reference sequence). CDR3 length: 15 amino acids. V was pared by 0 bases and J by 4 bases, with 10 bases between. Here the CDR3 reads CASSLAAPGYNEQFF. The CDR3 DNA follows: TGTGCCAGCAGCTTAGCGGCACCTGGGTACAATGAGCAGTTCTTC.